This T cell receptor beta chain was observed in a study of blood T cell repertoires in COVID-19. Exposed enrollees encountered a COVID-19 case at some point within 2 weeks before study entry. Authors' processing steps: By means of reference gene primer amplification, nucleated cell counts were estimated. The method was immunoSEQ multiplex PCR; TCRdb's version includes in-frame clones alone and lacks a portion of them. The V and J calls and clone size are taken from that table; D and trimming were inferred from the DNA. Found here are about 350,000 clones, roughly 86% of them singletons; the top ten hold just over 1%. The V and J ends lost 5 bases and 0 bases respectively, with 11 bases between them. CDR1 is SGHNT and CDR2 is YYREEE in the germline V gene (reference sequence). The CDR3 runs to 14 residues.

This clonotype originated in a woman in her 30s who had been exposed to COVID-19. The sequenced material came from PBMCs or T cells enriched from blood (not recorded which). This chain connects TRBV5-4 to TRBJ2-5; the D gene is possibly TRBD1 (6 bases). Here the CDR3 reads CASRRGQYQETQYF. CDR3 nucleotide sequence: TGTGCCAGCAGACGAGGACAGTACCAAGAGACCCAGTACTTC.